Presented here are 21 T cell receptor beta chains from one specimen sequenced in a study of CD8 T cells in ankylosing spondylitis. Findings and caveats of the study: One TCR beta motif, made up of roughly 8 highly homologous variants, appeared characteristic of ankylosing spondylitis blood.

No antigen is known for these receptors. TCRdb passed the 5' RACE reads through MiXCR, listing each CDR3 protein once. This table holds a few hundred thousand distinct CDR3 sequences, 9.5% to 15% found once. Input material: blood, either unsorted or a sorted T cell fraction (not recorded which). These receptors came from a male donor with ankylosing spondylitis.

This clonotype turned up a few times. The genes are TRBV11-2 and TRBJ2-7, with TRBD2 matching over 9 bases. J was trimmed by 7 bases and V by 1 base; bases with no gene match: 11. The CDR3 sequence is 16 residues long. Germline V gene data show CDR1 as SGHAT and CDR2 as FQNNGV. CDR3 DNA sequence: TGTGCCAGCAGCTTAGGCCCGGCGGGAGGGTCGCAGGAGCAGTACTTC. This encodes CASSLGPAGGSQEQYF.

This clonotype was observed many times. The chain joins TRBV9 to TRBJ2-1; D remains ambiguous. Per the germline V gene, CDR1 is SGDLS and CDR2 is YYNGEE. CDR3 length equals 15 residues. V lost 0 bases to trimming and J lost 0 bases, with 7 bases between them. The CDR3 loop reads CASSVGAASYNEQFF. The DNA of the CDR3 is TGTGCCAGCAGCGTAGGAGCAGCCTCCTACAATGAGCAGTTCTTC.

This clonotype was seen only a few times. The gene calls are TRBV24-1 and TRBJ2-1; D might be TRBD2 (6 bases). Per germline, CDR1 KGHDR and CDR2 SFDVKD. This CDR3 has 13 residues. V was trimmed by 9 bases and J by 3 bases, leaving 11 bases between them. The chain's CDR3 is CATRGSVYNEQFF. CDR3 sequence (DNA): TGTGCCACCCGGGGGTCAGTCTACAATGAGCAGTTCTTC.

This clonotype occurred many times. V is TRBV5-5 and J is TRBJ1-5; D may be TRBD1 (6 bases). The CDR3 spans 15 residues. V lost 1 base to trimming and J lost 4 bases, with 12 bases between them. Germline-derived CDR1 and CDR2 are SGHKS and YYEKEE (reference sequence). Here the CDR3 DNA reads TGTGCCAGCAGCTTGCATGACAGGCTGAATCAGCCCCAGCATTTT. Residues: CASSLHDRLNQPQHF.

This clonotype was detected only a few times. The J gene is TRBJ2-6, the V gene TRBV5-1; D uncertain. The germline V gene encodes CDR1 SGHRS and CDR2 YFSETQ. This CDR3 is 18 amino acids long. V dropped 4 bases and J dropped 0 bases, with 17 bases sitting between them. The CDR3 protein is CASSRWTEITSGANVLTF. CDR3 sequence (DNA): TGCGCCAGCAGCAGATGGACGGAGATCACCTCTGGGGCCAACGTCCTGACTTTC.

The J gene is TRBJ2-4, the V gene TRBV7-8, with TRBD2 matching 8 bases. The germline V gene encodes CDR1 SGHVS and CDR2 FQNEAQ. With V trimmed by 5 bases and J by 0 bases, 9 bases remained unmatched. This CDR3 has 17 amino acids. Here the CDR3 DNA reads TGTGCCAGCAGCCCCCCGGGGGGGCAGCTAGCCAAAAACATTCAGTACTTC. Residues: CASSPPGGQLAKNIQYF.

This sequence joins TRBV20-1 and TRBJ2-7, with TRBD2 identical over 9 bases. V lost 3 bases, J lost 3 bases, and 9 bases stayed unmatched. Germline V gene sequence: CDR1 DFQATT, CDR2 SNEGSKA (reference sequence). The CDR3 loop spans 15 amino acids. CDR3 residues: CSASSPSSGNYEQYF. Written as DNA, the CDR3 is TGCAGTGCTAGTAGCCCTTCTAGCGGGAACTACGAGCAGTACTTC.

J is TRBJ1-6 and V is TRBV5-6; D gene ambiguous. With 3 bases removed from V and 7 bases from J, the gap between germline ends came to 11 bases. The CDR3 contains 14 residues. Germline lookup yields CDR1 SGHDT and CDR2 YYEEEE. The DNA of the CDR3 is TGTGCCAGCAGCTGGGTCCATGGCAATTCACCCCTCCACTTT. Its protein is CASSWVHGNSPLHF.

The genes are TRBV6-1 and TRBJ1-4, with D perhaps matching TRBD1 (5 bases). V lost 7 bases to trimming and J lost 8 bases, with 20 bases between them. Per germline, CDR1 MNHNS and CDR2 SASEGT. The CDR3 runs to 15 residues. The CDR3 reads CASTRDSAINEKLFF. Written as DNA, the CDR3 is TGTGCCAGCACTAGAGACAGTGCTATAAACGAAAAACTGTTTTTT.

This clonotype appeared a few times. The chain recombines TRBV7-9 with TRBJ2-1; 12 nucleotides align to TRBD2. The CDR3 is 15 amino acids. CDR1 and CDR2 (germline): SEHNR, FQNEAQ (reference sequence). J lost 6 bases, V lost 5 bases, and 5 bases had no gene match. CDR3 in DNA: TGTGCCAGCAGCCGAGGACTAGCGGGGCCCAATGAGCAGTTCTTC. It translates to CASSRGLAGPNEQFF.

The sample holds many counts of this clonotype. This chain connects TRBV20-1 to TRBJ2-7; 8 bases are shared with TRBD1. There are 12 residues in the CDR3. Trimming cost V 5 bases and J 5 bases; bases outside gene matches: 5. Germline assignment: CDR1 DFQATT and CDR2 SNEGSKA (reference sequence). The CDR3 region has the DNA TGCAGTGCTTACAGGGGGTCCCACGAGCAGTACTTC. This encodes CSAYRGSHEQYF.

The chain combines TRBV5-6 with TRBJ2-3; 7 bases are shared with TRBD2. The germline V gene has CDR1 SGHDT and CDR2 YYEEEE. V was pared by 0 bases and J by 9 bases, with 7 bases of the junction left unmatched. The length of the CDR3 is 14 residues. CDR3 DNA: TGTGCCAGCAGCTTGGGGGGGGGGACGGAGACGCAGTATTTT. It codes for CASSLGGGTETQYF.

This clonotype was observed a handful of times. This chain links TRBV20-1 with TRBJ2-5; D is perhaps TRBD2 (6 bases). Germline CDR1 is DFQATT and CDR2 is SNEGSKA (reference sequence). The CDR3 is 16 amino acids. V shed 4 bases and J shed 2 bases, with 20 bases lying between them. CDR3 region: CSAIGSAEGLQETQYF. DNA for the CDR3: TGCAGTGCTATTGGTTCGGCGGAGGGCTTGCAAGAGACCCAGTACTTC.

The sample holds a few counts of this clonotype. This chain links TRBV13 with TRBJ1-1; D is unresolved. This CDR3 region has 14 residues. CDR1 is PRHDT and CDR2 is FYEKMQ in the germline V gene (reference sequence). The V gene lost 6 bases and the J gene lost 0 bases, with 11 bases spanning the gap. The CDR3 bases are TGTGCCAGCAGTAGAGAACTGATGAACACTGAAGCTTTCTTT. Its protein product is CASSRELMNTEAFF.

This clonotype has only a few counts. The CDR3 coding sequence is TGTGCCAGCAGCTTTCTCGGGGTCACTAATGAAAAACTGTTTTTT. Encoded protein: CASSFLGVTNEKLFF. The chain carries TRBV5-6 and TRBJ1-4; D unclear. V lost 2 bases to trimming and J lost 2 bases, with 10 bases between them. This CDR3 has 15 amino acids. The germline V gene has CDR1 SGHDT and CDR2 YYEEEE.

This clonotype was observed a few times. The chain has TRBV5-6 and TRBJ2-7; 9 bases align to TRBD2. V shed 4 bases and J 2 bases; nucleotides not matched to a gene: 10. The CDR3 contains 16 residues. Germline values: CDR1 SGHDT, CDR2 YYEEEE. This CDR3 reads CASSLPVAGEAYEQYF. The CDR3 bases are TGTGCCAGCAGCCTCCCGGTAGCGGGAGAGGCCTACGAGCAGTACTTC.

The chain uses TRBV5-1 and TRBJ2-5, with D perhaps TRBD1 (5 bases). Germline V CDR1 and CDR2: SGHRS, YFSETQ. V was trimmed by 0 bases and J by 5 bases, leaving 8 bases between them. The CDR3 spans 13 residues. The CDR3 is CASSLGQIETQYF. The CDR3 DNA reads TGCGCCAGCAGCTTGGGACAGATCGAGACCCAGTACTTC.

A few counts support this clonotype. V gene TRBV4-2 combines with J gene TRBJ1-6; 7 nucleotides agree with TRBD1. The trim removed 0 bases at V and 7 bases at J, leaving 6 bases unmatched. In germline, CDR1 is LGHNA, CDR2 YNFKEQ. The CDR3 is 16 amino acids. The CDR3 reads CASSQDQGRGNSPLHF. CDR3 coding DNA: TGTGCCAGCAGCCAAGATCAGGGCAGGGGGAATTCACCCCTCCACTTT.

J is TRBJ2-3 and V is TRBV5-1; 8 positions match TRBD1. This CDR3 has 16 amino acids. The germline V gene encodes CDR1 SGHRS and CDR2 YFSETQ. The V segment lost 0 bases and the J segment 5 bases; nucleotides outside the gene matches: 8. The CDR3, as DNA: TGCGCCAGCAGCTTGGGTGGCAGGGGGCAGGAAGATACGCAGTATTTT. It specifies CASSLGGRGQEDTQYF.

The V and J genes are TRBV6-1 and TRBJ1-6; tentative D call: TRBD1 (5 bases). The germline V gene has CDR1 MNHNS and CDR2 SASEGT. Between the trimmed V and J ends, which lost 6 bases and 11 bases, there was a span of 17 bases. This CDR3 comprises 14 residues. CDR3: CASSLGPLTTPLHF. The CDR3 coding sequence is TGTGCCAGCAGCCTGGGACCGCTTACAACACCCCTCCACTTT.

The chain combines TRBV3-1 with TRBJ2-7, with D tentatively TRBD2 (5 bases). The CDR3 covers 13 residues. Germline loops: CDR1 LGHDT, CDR2 YNNKEL (reference sequence). Trimming cost V 4 bases and J 6 bases, with 13 bases left between them. The chain's CDR3 is CASSPGVRGEQYF. The DNA of the CDR3 is TGTGCCAGCAGCCCCGGGGTCCGGGGCGAGCAGTACTTC.